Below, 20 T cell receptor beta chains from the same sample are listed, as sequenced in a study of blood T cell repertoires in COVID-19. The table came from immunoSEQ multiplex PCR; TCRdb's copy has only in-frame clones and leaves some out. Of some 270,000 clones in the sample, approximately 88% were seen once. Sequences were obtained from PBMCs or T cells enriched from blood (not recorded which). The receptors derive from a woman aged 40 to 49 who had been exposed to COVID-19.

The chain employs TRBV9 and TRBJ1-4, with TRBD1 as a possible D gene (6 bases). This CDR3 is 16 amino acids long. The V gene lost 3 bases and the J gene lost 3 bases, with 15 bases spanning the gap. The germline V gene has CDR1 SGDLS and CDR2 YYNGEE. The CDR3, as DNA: TGTGCCAGCAGCGGAGGACAGTTTTGGGCTAATGAAAAACTGTTTTTT. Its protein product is CASSGGQFWANEKLFF.

CDR3 protein: CASSISVVAGNTIYF. In DNA, the CDR3 is TGTGCCAGTAGTATATCGGTAGTAGCAGGAAACACCATATATTTT. The chain is built from TRBV19 and TRBJ1-3; D unresolved. The CDR3 is 15 amino acids. Looked up from germline, CDR1 is LNHDA and CDR2 is SQIVND (reference sequence). V lost 2 bases and J 4 bases, leaving 12 bases between the germline ends.

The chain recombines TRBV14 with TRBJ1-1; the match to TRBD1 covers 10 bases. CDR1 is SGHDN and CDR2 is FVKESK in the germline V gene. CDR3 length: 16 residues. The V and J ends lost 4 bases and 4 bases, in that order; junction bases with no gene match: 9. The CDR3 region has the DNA TGTGCCAGCAGCCCGGACAGGGGGGACTTGAGCACTGAAGCTTTCTTT. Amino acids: CASSPDRGDLSTEAFF. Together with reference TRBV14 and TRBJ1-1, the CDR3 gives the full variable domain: EAGVTQFPSHSVIEKGQTVTLRCDPISGHDNLYWYRRVMGKEIKFLLHFVKESKQDESGMPNNRFLAERTGGTYSTLKVQPAELEDSGVYFCASSPDRGDLSTEAFFGQGTRLTVV.

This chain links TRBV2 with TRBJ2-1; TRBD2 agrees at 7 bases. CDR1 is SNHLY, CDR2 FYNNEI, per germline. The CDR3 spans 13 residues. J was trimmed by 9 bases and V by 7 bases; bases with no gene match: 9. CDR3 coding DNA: TGTGCCAGCAATGGGGGAGGGGCGGGTGAGCAGTTCTTC. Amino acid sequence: CASNGGGAGEQFF.

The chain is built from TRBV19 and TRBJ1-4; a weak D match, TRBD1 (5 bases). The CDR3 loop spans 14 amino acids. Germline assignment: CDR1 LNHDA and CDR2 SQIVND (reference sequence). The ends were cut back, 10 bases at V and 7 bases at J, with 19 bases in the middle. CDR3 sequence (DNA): TGTGCCACGACAGCAAACAGTGGTGGTGAAAAACTGTTTTTT. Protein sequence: CATTANSGGEKLFF. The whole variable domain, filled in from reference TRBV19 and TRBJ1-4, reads DGGITQSPKYLFRKEGQNVTLSCEQNLNHDAMYWYRQDPGQGLRLIYYSQIVNDFQKGDIAEGYSVSREKKESFPLTVTSAQKNPTAFYLCATTANSGGEKLFFGSGTQLSVL.

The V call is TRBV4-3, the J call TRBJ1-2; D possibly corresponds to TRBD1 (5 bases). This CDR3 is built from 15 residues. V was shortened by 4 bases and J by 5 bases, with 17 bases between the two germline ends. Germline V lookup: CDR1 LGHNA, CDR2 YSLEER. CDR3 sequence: CASSLSKGKGYGYTF. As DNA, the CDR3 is TGCGCCAGCAGCCTAAGCAAGGGGAAGGGTTATGGCTACACCTTC.

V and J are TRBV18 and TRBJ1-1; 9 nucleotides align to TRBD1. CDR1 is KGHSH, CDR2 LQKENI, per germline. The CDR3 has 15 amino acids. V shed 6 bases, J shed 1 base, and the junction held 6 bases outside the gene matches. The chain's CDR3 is CASSGTGQGNTEAFF. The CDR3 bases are TGTGCCAGCTCGGGCACGGGACAGGGGAACACTGAAGCTTTCTTT.

CDR3 amino acids: CASSARGTEAFF. The CDR3 nucleotides read TGTGCCAGCAGCGCGCGGGGGACTGAAGCTTTCTTT. The chain uses TRBV6-2 or TRBV6-3 and TRBJ1-1; D might be TRBD1 (5 bases). This CDR3 is 12 amino acids long. V gave up 6 bases and J gave up 5 bases, with 10 bases separating them. Germline V gives CDR1 MNHEY, CDR2 SVGEGT.

The CDR3 here is CASSAAGTGASGNTIYF. The CDR3 bases are TGTGCCAGCAGCGCCGCCGGGACAGGGGCCTCTGGAAACACCATATATTTT. J is TRBJ1-3 and V is TRBV9; the match to TRBD1 covers 10 bases. The CDR3 contains 17 residues. V dropped 3 bases and J dropped 0; count of bases not matched to a gene: 6. Looked up from germline, CDR1 is SGDLS and CDR2 is YYNGEE.

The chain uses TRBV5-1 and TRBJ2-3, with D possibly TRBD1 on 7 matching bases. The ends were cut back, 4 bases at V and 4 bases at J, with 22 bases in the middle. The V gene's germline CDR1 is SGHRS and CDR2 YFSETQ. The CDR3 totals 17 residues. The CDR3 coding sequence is TGCGCCAGCAGCCTTCGACGACAGGGAGGTAGGGCAGATACGCAGTATTTT. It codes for CASSLRRQGGRADTQYF.

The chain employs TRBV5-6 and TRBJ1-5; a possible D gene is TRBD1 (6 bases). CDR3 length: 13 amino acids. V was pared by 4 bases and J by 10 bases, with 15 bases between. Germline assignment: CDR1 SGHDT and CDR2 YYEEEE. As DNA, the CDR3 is TGTGCCAGCAGCCGGGACACGGCGGGTCCCCAGCATTTT. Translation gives CASSRDTAGPQHF.

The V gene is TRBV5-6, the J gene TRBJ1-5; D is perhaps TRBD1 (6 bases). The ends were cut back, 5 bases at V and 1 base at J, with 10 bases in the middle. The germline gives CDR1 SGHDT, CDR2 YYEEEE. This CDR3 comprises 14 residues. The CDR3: CASSHGQSNQPQHF. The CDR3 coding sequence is TGTGCCAGCAGTCACGGACAGAGCAATCAGCCCCAGCATTTT.

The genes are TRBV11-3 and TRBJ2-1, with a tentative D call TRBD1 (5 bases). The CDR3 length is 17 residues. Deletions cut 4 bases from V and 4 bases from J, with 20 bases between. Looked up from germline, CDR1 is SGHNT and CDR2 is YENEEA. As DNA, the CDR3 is TGTGCCAGCAGCTATGAACTCAGGGAAACCCCTTACAATGAGCAGTTCTTC. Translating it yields CASSYELRETPYNEQFF.

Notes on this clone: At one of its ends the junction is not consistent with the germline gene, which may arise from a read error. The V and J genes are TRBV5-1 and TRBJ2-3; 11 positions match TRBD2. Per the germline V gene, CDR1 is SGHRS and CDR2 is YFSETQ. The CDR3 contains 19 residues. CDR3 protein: CASSQGLAGIPSSTDTQYF. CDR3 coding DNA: TGTGCCAGCAGCCAAGGACTAGCGGGTATTCCATCTAGCACAGATACGCAGTATTTT.

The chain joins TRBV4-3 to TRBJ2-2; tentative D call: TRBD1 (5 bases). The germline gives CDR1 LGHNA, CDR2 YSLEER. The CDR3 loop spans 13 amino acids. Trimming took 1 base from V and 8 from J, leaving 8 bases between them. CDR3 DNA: TGCGCCAGCAGCCAAGTGACAGCAGGGGAGCTGTTTTTT. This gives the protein CASSQVTAGELFF.

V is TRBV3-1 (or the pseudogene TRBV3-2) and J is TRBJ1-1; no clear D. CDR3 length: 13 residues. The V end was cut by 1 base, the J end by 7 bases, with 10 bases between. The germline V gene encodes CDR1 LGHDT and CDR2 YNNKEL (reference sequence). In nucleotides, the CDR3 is TGTGCCAGCAGCCAAGGGGGAGGCTATGAAGCTTTCTTT. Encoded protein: CASSQGGGYEAFF.

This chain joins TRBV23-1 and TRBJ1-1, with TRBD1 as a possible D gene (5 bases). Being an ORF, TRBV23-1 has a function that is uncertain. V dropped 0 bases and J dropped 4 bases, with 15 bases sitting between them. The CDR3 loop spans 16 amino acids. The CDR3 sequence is CASSQSGGGGITEAFF. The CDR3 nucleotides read TGCGCCAGCAGTCAATCCGGCGGGGGAGGGATCACTGAAGCTTTCTTT.

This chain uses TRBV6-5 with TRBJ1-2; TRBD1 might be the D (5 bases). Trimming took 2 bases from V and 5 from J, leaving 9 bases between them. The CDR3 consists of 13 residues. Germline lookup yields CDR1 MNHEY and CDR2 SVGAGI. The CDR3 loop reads CASSYQGGYGYTF. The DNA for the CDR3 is TGTGCCAGCAGTTACCAGGGAGGATATGGCTACACCTTC.

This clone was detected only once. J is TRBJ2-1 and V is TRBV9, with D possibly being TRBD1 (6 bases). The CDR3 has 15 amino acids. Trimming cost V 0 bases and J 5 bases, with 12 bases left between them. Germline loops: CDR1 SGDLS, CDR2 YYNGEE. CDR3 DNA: TGTGCCAGCAGCGTAGTTGGACAGAGTCACAATGAGCAGTTCTTC. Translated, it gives CASSVVGQSHNEQFF. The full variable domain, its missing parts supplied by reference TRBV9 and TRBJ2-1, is DSGVTQTPKHLITATGQRVTLRCSPRSGDLSVYWYQQSLDQGLQFLIQYYNGEERAKGNILERFSAQQFPDLHSELNLSSLELGDSALYFCASSVVGQSHNEQFFGPGTRLTVL.

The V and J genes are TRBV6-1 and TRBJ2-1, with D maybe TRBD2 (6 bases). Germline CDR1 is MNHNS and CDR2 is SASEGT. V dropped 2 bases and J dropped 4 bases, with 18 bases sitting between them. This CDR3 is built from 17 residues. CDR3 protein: CASSERRLGGTYNEQFF. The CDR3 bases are TGTGCCAGCAGTGAAAGGAGGTTGGGCGGGACTTACAATGAGCAGTTCTTC.